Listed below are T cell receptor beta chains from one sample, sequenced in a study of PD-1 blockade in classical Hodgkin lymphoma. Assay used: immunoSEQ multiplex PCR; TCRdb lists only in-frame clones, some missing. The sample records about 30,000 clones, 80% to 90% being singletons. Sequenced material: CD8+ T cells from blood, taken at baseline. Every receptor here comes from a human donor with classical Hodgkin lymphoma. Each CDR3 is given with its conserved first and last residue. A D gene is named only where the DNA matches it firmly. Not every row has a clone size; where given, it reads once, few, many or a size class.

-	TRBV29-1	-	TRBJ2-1	CSVGPLISGSSYNEQFF	TGCAGCGTTGGGCCCCTAATTAGCGGCAGCTCCTACAATGAGCAGTTCTTC
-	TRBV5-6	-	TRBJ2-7	CASSLPNLSAQYF	TGTGCCAGCAGCTTGCCCAACTTATCCGCGCAGTACTTC
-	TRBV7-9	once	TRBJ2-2	CASSLGRGGSTGELFF	TGTGCCAGCAGCTTAGGCAGGGGAGGGAGCACCGGGGAGCTGTTTTTT
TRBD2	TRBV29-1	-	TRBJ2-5	CSVERLAEVLEGWETQYF	TGCAGCGTTGAAAGACTAGCGGAGGTTCTAGAGGGGTGGGAGACCCAGTACTTC
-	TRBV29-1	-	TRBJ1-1	CSVAPNNGDTEAFF	TGCAGCGTTGCCCCGAACAACGGGGACACTGAAGCTTTCTTT
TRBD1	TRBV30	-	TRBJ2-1	CAPGQDNEQFF	TGTGCCCCAGGACAGGACAATGAGCAGTTCTTC
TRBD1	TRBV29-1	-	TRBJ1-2	CSAEGGQGSYGYTF	TGCAGCGCCGAAGGTGGACAGGGTTCCTATGGCTACACCTTC
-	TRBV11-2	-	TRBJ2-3	CASSNYRETDTQYF	TGTGCCAGCAGCAATTACAGGGAGACAGATACGCAGTATTTT
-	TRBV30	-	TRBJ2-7	CAWSVGRPYEQYF	TGTGCCTGGAGTGTGGGCAGACCCTACGAGCAGTACTTC
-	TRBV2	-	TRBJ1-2	CASPLGRNYGYTF	TGTGCCAGCCCCCTGGGAAGAAACTATGGCTACACCTTC
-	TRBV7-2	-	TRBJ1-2	CASSFGTLYGYTF	TGTGCCAGCAGCTTCGGGACACTTTATGGCTACACCTTC
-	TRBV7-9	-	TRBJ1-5	CASRAGGPDQPQHF	TGTGCCAGCAGGGCCGGGGGCCCGGATCAGCCCCAGCATTTT
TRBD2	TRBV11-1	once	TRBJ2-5	CASSLGLAGGPRQETQYF	TGTGCCAGCAGCCTGGGACTAGCGGGTGGGCCCCGACAAGAGACCCAGTACTTC
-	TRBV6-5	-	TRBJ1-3	CASSPSSGNTIYF	TGTGCCAGCAGTCCCTCTTCCGGAAACACCATATATTTT
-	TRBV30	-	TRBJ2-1	CAWSVRGRGDEQFF	TGTGCCTGGAGTGTTCGAGGTCGGGGCGATGAGCAGTTCTTC
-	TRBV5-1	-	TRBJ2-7	CASRTGGGLGLSYEQYF	TGCGCCAGCAGGACTGGTGGTGGTTTAGGCCTATCCTACGAGCAGTACTTC
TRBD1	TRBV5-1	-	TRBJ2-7	CASSWTGPLYEQYF	TGCGCCAGCAGCTGGACAGGGCCTCTCTACGAGCAGTACTTC
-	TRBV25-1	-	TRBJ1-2	CASSDGSAYGYTF	TGTGCCAGCAGTGATGGTTCTGCCTATGGCTACACCTTC
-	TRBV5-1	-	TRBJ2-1	CASSQNRAEQFF	TGCGCCAGCAGCCAGAACAGGGCCGAGCAGTTCTTC
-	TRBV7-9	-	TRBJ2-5	CASSTEDRLAQYF	TGTGCCAGCAGCACAGAGGACAGATTGGCCCAGTACTTC
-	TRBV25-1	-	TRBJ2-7	CASSVIYEQYF	TGTGCCAGCAGCGTGATTTACGAGCAGTACTTC
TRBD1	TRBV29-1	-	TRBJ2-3	CSGMDRGTNTQYF	TGCAGCGGGATGGACAGGGGCACGAATACGCAGTATTTT
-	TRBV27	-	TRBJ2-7	CASSPGASYEQYF	TGTGCCAGCAGCCCCGGCGCCAGCTACGAGCAGTACTTC
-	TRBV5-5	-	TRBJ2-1	CASMARANEQFF	TGTGCCAGCATGGCCCGGGCCAATGAGCAGTTCTTC
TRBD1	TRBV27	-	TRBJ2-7	CASSLWTGGYEQYF	TGTGCCAGCAGTTTATGGACAGGGGGATACGAGCAGTACTTC
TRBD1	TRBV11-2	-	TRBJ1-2	CASSTTTGGFWGGYTF	TGTGCCAGCAGCACAACGACAGGGGGATTTTGGGGTGGCTACACCTTC
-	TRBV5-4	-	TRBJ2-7	CASSLGKGISYEQYF	TGTGCCAGCAGCCTCGGAAAGGGGATCTCCTACGAGCAGTACTTC
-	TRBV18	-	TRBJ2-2	CASFKGLGNTGELFF	TGTGCCAGCTTCAAAGGACTGGGGAACACCGGGGAGCTGTTTTTT